Sequencing of this T cell receptor (beta chain) was carried out in a study of blood T cells in healthy people across ages. Sample-barcoded 5' priming and a J-beta primer mix drove a second PCR of roughly 7 to 11 cycles. Template switching added a 12-random-nucleotide identifier to every cDNA molecule. MiXCR, run by TCRdb on the 5' RACE reads, gives a single entry per CDR3 protein. The sample has roughly 1,800,000 distinct CDR3 sequences; roughly 52% are singletons. The ends were cut back, 4 bases at V and 2 bases at J, with 11 bases in the middle. The CDR3 has 14 residues. The V gene's germline CDR1 is MDHEN and CDR2 SYDVKM.

The chain has TRBV28 and TRBJ2-5; possibly TRBD2 for D (5 bases). The TCR was taken from a woman between 35 and 50 years old in good health. Sequencing was carried out using blood. CDR3: CASSSLADQETQYF. The CDR3 nucleotides are TGTGCCAGCAGTTCCCTAGCAGATCAAGAGACCCAGTACTTC.